The 2 T cell receptor beta chains listed next were all sequenced from one sample in a study of T-cell reconstitution after alpha-beta-depleted transplantation in children (dated by TCRdb to the mid-2010s). Receptors were amplified or captured by PCR. Sequencing relied on an Illumina HiSeq 2500. TCR library preparation used molecular barcoding, with unique molecular identifiers applied to normalize quantification of the TCRbeta repertoire. Using fastp at Q25 and MiXCR, TCRdb reprocessed the public reads and kept productive beta chains. Rows merge per CDR3 protein into single entries with the most common DNA and genes. Within this sample are approximately 490,000 distinct CDR3 sequences, with about 12% of them counted one time only. The top ten hold under 7% of the sample. This sample comprised PBMCs from the stem cell graft donor, obtained from the stem cell graft. All receptors derive from a human donor who donated a stem cell graft to a child with combined immunodeficiency.

This clonotype was found a few times. The rearrangement joins TRBV30 to TRBJ2-7; D unclear. The CDR3 has 11 residues. Trimming stripped 2 bases from V and 2 bases from J, with 4 bases between. Per germline, CDR1 GTSNPN and CDR2 SVGIG (reference sequence). The CDR3 coding sequence is TGTGCCTGGAGTTACGCCTACGAGCAGTACTTC. Amino acid sequence: CAWSYAYEQYF.

The J gene is TRBJ2-1, the V gene TRBV6-2 or TRBV6-3, with no clear D. The CDR3 consists of 15 residues. The germline V gene encodes CDR1 MNHEY and CDR2 SVGEGT. Trimming stripped 0 bases from V and 5 bases from J, with 11 bases between. CDR3 DNA sequence: TGTGCCAGCAGTTACTCGTCCAGGCTACACAATGAGCAGTTCTTC. It translates to CASSYSSRLHNEQFF.